This T cell receptor (beta chain) was recorded in a study of graft-versus-host responses after intestinal transplantation. Study-level information: Among the recipients, transplants were multivisceral, liver-intestinal, or isolated intestinal. Recipients uniformly received anti-thymocyte globulin induction, followed by tacrolimus and steroids for around 3 years. Findings and limits, study-wide: Recipient marrow contained GvH clones, some of which appeared first in ileum or blood. HvG clone declines early post-transplant were associated with peak circulating GvH levels.

Produced via immunoSEQ multiplex PCR; TCRdb's table is partial and in-frame only. The sample has approximately 90,000 clones, just under 95% seen once. Trimming cost V 4 bases and J 4 bases; bases outside gene matches: 7. The germline V gene has CDR1 SGHNT and CDR2 YYREEE (reference sequence). This CDR3 has 14 residues. As to this clone: Its antigen remains unidentified.

The chain carries TRBV5-4 and TRBJ1-2; 7 bases agree with TRBD1. This receptor was identified in a human donor who was the organ donor for an intestinal transplant. The sample was unstimulated CD8+ T cells sorted from spleen or lymph node cells, taken before transplant. CDR3 amino acids: CASSPPGTAYGYTF. Here the CDR3 DNA reads TGTGCCAGCAGCCCCCCCGGGACAGCCTATGGCTACACCTTC. Supplemented by reference TRBV5-4 and TRBJ1-2, the full variable domain reads ETGVTQSPTHLIKTRGQQVTLRCSSQSGHNTVSWYQQALGQGPQFIFQYYREEENGRGNFPPRFSGLQFPNYSSELNVNALELDDSALYLCASSPPGTAYGYTFGSGTRLTVV.